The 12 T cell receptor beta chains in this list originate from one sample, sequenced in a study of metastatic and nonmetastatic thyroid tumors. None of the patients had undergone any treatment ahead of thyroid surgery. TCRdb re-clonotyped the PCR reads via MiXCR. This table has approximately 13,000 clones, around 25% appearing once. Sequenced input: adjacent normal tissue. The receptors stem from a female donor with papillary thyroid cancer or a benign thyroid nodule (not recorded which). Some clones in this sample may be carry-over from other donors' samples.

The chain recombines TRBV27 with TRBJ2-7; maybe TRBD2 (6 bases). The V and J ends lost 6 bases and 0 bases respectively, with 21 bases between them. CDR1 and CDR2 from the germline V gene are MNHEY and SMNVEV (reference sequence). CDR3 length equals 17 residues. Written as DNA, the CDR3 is TGTGCCAGCAGCATCCATTACCAGGAGACTAGCTCCTACGAGCAGTACTTC. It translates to CASSIHYQETSSYEQYF.

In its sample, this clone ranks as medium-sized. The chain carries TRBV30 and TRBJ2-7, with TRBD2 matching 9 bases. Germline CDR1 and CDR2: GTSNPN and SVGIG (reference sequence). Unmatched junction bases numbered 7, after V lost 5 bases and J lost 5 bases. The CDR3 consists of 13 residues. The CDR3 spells CAWVTSGRDEQYF. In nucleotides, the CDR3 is TGTGCCTGGGTGACTAGCGGAAGGGACGAGCAGTACTTC.

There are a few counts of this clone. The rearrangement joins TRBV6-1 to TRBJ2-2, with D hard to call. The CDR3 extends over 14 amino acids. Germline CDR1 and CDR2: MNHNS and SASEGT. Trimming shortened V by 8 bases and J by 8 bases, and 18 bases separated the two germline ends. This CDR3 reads CASRIDAAAGELFF. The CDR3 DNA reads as TGTGCCAGCCGGATCGACGCGGCGGCGGGGGAGCTGTTTTTT.

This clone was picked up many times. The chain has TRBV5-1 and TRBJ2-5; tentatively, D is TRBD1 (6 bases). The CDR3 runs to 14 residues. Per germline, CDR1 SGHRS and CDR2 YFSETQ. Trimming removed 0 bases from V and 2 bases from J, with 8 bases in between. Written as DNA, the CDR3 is TGCGCCAGCAGCTTGGACAGGGTTCAAGAGACCCAGTACTTC. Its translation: CASSLDRVQETQYF.

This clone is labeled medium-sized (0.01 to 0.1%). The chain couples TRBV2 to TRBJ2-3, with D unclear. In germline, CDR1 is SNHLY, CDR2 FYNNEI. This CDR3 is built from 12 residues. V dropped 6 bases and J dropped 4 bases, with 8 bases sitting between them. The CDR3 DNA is TGTGCCAGCAGGGCCCTCTCAGATACGCAGTATTTT. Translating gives CASRALSDTQYF.

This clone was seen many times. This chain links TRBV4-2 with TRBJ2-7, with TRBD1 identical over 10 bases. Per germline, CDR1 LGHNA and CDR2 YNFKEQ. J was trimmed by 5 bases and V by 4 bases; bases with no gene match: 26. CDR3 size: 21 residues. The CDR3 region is CASSPTALGQGLAGGSHEQYF. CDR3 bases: TGTGCCAGCAGCCCCACAGCTCTGGGACAGGGGCTGGCGGGAGGATCCCACGAGCAGTACTTC.

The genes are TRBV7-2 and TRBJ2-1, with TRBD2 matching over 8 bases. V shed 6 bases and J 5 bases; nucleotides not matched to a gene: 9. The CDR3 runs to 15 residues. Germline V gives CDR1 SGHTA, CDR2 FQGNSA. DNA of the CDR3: TGTGCCAGCAGTTCCCAAGCGGGAGAGCACAATGAGCAGTTCTTC. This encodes CASSSQAGEHNEQFF.

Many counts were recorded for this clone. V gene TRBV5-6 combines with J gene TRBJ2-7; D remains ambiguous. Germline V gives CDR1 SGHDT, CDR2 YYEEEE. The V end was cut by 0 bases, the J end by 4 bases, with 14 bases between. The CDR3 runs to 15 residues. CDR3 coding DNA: TGTGCCAGCAGCTTGGAGCGTCGAAGGGCGTACGAGCAGTACTTC. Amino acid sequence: CASSLERRRAYEQYF.

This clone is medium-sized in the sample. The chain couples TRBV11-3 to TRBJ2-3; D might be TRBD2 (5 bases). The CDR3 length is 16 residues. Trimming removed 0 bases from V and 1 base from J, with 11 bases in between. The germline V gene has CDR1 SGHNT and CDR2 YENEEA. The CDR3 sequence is CASSLEYRGGTDTQYF. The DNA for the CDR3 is TGTGCCAGCAGCTTAGAGTACCGGGGAGGCACAGATACGCAGTATTTT.

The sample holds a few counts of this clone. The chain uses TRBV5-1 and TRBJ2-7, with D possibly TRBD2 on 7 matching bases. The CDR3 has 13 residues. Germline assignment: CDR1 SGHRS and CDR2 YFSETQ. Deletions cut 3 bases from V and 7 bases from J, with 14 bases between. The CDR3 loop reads CASSWGGAQEQYF. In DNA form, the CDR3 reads TGCGCCAGCAGCTGGGGGGGGGCGCAGGAGCAGTACTTC.

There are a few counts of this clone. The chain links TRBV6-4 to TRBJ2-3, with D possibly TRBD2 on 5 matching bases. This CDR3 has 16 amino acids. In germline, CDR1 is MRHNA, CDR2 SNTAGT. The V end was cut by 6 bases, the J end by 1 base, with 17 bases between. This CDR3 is CASSRPSQGGTDTQYF. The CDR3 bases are TGTGCCAGCAGCCGACCTAGCCAAGGAGGCACAGATACGCAGTATTTT.

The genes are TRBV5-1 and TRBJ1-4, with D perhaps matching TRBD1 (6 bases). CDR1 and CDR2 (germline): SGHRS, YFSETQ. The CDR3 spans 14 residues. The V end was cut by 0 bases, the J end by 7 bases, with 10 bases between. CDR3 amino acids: CASSLGGTREKLFF. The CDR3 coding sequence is TGCGCCAGCAGCTTGGGTGGGACACGTGAAAAACTGTTTTTT. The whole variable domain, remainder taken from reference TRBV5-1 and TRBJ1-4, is KAGVTQTPRYLIKTRGQQVTLSCSPISGHRSVSWYQQTPGQGLQFLFEYFSETQRNKGNFPGRFSGRQFSNSRSEMNVSTLELGDSALYLCASSLGGTREKLFFGSGTQLSVL.